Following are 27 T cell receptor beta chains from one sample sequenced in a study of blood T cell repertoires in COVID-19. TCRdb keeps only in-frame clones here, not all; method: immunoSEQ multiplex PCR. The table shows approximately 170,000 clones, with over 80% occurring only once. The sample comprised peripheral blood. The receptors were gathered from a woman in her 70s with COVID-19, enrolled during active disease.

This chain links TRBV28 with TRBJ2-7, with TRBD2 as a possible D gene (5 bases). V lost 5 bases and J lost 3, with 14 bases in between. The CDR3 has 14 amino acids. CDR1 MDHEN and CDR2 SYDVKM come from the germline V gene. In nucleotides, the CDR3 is TGTGCCAGCAGTGTTCCGGGATTCAACTACGAGCAGTACTTC. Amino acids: CASSVPGFNYEQYF.

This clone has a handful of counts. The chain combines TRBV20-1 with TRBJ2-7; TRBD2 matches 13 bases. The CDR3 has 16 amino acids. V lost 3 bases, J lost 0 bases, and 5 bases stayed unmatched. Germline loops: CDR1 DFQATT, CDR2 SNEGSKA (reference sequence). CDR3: CSASGTSGDSSYEQYF. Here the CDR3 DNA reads TGCAGTGCTAGTGGGACTAGCGGGGATAGCTCCTACGAGCAGTACTTC.

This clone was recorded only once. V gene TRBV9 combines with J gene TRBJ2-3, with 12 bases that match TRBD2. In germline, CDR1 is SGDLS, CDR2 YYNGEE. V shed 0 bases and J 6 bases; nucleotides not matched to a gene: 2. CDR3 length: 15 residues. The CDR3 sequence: CASSVGLAGVDTQYF. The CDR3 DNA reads TGTGCCAGCAGCGTAGGACTAGCGGGAGTGGATACGCAGTATTTT.

The CDR3 spells CASSFRGDYGYTF. The CDR3 DNA is TGTGCCAGCAGTTTCCGCGGGGACTATGGCTACACCTTC. The V gene is TRBV6-2 or TRBV6-3, the J gene TRBJ1-2; D is uncertain. V gave up 4 bases and J gave up 3 bases, with 9 bases separating them. This CDR3 spans 13 amino acids. From germline, CDR1 is MNHEY and CDR2 SVGEGT.

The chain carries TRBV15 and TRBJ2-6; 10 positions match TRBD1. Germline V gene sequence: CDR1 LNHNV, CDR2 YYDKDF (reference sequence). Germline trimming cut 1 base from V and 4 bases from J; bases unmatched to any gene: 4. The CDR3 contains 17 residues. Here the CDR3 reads CATSRGDRGSGANVLTF. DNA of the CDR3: TGTGCCACCAGCAGAGGGGACAGGGGATCAGGGGCCAACGTCCTGACTTTC.

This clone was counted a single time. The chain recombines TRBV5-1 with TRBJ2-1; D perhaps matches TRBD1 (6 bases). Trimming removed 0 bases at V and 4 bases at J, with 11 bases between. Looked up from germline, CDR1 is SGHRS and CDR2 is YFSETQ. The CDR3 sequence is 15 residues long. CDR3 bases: TGCGCCAGCAGCTTGGAGGGACATCCTTACAATGAGCAGTTCTTC. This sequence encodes CASSLEGHPYNEQFF. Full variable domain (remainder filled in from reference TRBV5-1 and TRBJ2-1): KAGVTQTPRYLIKTRGQQVTLSCSPISGHRSVSWYQQTPGQGLQFLFEYFSETQRNKGNFPGRFSGRQFSNSRSEMNVSTLELGDSALYLCASSLEGHPYNEQFFGPGTRLTVL.

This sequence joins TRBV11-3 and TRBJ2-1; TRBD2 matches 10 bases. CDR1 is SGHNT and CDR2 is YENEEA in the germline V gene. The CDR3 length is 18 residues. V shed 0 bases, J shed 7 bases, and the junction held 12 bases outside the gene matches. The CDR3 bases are TGTGCCAGCAGCTTAGATCATGGTGCTAGCGGGAGTTCGAATGAGCAGTTCTTC. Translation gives CASSLDHGASGSSNEQFF.

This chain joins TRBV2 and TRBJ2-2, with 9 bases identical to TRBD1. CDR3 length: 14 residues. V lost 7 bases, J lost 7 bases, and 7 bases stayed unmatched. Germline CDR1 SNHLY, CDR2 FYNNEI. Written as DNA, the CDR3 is TGTGCCAGCACCAGGGGGACAGGGCTCGGGGAGCTGTTTTTT. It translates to CASTRGTGLGELFF.

The CDR3 nucleotides are TGTGCCAGCAGCGTAGACGCGCTAGCGGTTGGGGCCAACGTCCTGACTTTC. Protein product: CASSVDALAVGANVLTF. The chain employs TRBV9 and TRBJ2-6; TRBD2 aligns across 7 bases. The CDR3 extends over 17 amino acids. With V trimmed by 0 bases and J by 3 bases, 6 bases remained unmatched. Germline V CDR1 and CDR2: SGDLS, YYNGEE.

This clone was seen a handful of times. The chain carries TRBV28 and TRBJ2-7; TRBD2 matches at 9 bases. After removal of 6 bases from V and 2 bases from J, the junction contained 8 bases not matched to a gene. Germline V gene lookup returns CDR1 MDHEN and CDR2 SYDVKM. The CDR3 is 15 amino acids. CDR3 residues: CASRIAGERTYEQYF. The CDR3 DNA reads TGTGCCAGCAGAATAGCGGGAGAAAGAACCTACGAGCAGTACTTC.

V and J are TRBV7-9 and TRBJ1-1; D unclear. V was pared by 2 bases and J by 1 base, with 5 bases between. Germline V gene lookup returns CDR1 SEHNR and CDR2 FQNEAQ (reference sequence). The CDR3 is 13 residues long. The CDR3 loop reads CASSLNKNTEAFF. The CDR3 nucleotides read TGTGCCAGCAGCTTAAATAAGAACACTGAAGCTTTCTTT.

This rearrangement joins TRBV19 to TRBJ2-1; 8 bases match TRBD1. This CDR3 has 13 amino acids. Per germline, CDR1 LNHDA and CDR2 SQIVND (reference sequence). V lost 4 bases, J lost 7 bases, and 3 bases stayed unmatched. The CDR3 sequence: CASSRTGWNEQFF. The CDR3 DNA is TGTGCCAGTAGTAGGACAGGGTGGAATGAGCAGTTCTTC.

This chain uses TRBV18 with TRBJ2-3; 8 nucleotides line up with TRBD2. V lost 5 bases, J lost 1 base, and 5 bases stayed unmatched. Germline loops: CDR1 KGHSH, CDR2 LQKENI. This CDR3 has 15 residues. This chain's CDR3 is CASSTGGLGTDTQYF. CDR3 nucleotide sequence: TGTGCCAGCTCAACCGGGGGACTAGGCACAGATACGCAGTATTTT.

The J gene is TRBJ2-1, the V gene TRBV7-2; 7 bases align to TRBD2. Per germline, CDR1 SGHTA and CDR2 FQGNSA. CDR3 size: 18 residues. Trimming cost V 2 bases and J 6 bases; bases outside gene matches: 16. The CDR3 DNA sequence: TGTGCCAGCAGCTTACAAGGTATCTCTAGCGGAGTATTCAATGAGCAGTTCTTC. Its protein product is CASSLQGISSGVFNEQFF.

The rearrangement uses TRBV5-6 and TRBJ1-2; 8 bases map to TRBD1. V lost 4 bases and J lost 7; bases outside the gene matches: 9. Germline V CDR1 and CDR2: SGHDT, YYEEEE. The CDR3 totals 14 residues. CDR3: CASSPRQGIGGYTF. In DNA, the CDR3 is TGTGCCAGCAGCCCTAGACAGGGGATCGGTGGCTACACCTTC.

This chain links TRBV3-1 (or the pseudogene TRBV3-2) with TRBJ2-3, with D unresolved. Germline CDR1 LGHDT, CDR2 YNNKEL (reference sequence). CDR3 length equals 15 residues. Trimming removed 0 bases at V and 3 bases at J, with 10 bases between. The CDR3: CASSQDAATTDTQYF. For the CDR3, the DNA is TGTGCCAGCAGCCAAGATGCGGCGACGACAGATACGCAGTATTTT.

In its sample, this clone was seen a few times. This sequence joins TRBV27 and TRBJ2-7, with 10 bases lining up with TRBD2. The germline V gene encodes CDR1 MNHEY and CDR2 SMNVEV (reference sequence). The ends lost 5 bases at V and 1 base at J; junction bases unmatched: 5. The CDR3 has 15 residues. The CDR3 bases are TGTGCCAGCAGTCCGGCGACTAGCGGGTCCTACGAGCAGTACTTC. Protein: CASSPATSGSYEQYF.

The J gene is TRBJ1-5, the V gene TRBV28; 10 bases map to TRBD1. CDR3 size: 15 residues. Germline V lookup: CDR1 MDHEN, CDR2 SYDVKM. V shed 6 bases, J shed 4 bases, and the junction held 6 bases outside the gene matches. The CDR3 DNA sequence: TGTGCCAGCAGCCAGTGGGGACAGGGGAATCAGCCCCAGCATTTT. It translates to CASSQWGQGNQPQHF.

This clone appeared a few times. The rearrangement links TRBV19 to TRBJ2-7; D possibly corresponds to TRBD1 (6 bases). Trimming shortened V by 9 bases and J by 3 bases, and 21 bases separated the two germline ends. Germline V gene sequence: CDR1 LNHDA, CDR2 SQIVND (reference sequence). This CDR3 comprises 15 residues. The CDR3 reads CASTPGHADIYEQYF. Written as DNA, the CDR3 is TGTGCCAGCACTCCGGGACATGCTGATATCTACGAGCAGTACTTC.

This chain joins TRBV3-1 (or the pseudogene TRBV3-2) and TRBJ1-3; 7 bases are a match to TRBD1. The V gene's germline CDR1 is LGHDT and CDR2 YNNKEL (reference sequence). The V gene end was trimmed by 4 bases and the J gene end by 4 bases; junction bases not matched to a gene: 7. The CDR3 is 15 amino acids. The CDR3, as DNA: TGTGCCAGCAGCCTCAGACGGGACAGAGGAAACACCATATATTTT. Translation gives CASSLRRDRGNTIYF.

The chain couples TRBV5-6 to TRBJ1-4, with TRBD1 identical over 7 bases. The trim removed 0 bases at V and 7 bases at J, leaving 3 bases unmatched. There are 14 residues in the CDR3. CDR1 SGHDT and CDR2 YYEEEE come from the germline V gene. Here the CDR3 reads CASSLEGAGEKLFF. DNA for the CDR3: TGTGCCAGCAGCTTGGAGGGGGCGGGTGAAAAACTGTTTTTT.

The CDR3 DNA is TGTGCCAGCAGTTCCCTTGATGGGACAGGGGGCGTCGCCCTCCACTTT. This sequence encodes CASSSLDGTGGVALHF. This chain uses TRBV28 with TRBJ1-6, with 12 bases fitting TRBD1. CDR3 length equals 16 residues. Germline V gene data show CDR1 as MDHEN and CDR2 as SYDVKM. The J segment lost 14 bases and the V segment lost 4 bases, leaving 12 bases of the junction unmatched.

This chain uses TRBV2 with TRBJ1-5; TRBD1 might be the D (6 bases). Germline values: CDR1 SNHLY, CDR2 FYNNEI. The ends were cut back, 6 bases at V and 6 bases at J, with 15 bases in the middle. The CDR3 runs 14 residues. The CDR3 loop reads CASSPEQGSQPQHF. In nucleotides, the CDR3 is TGTGCCAGCAGCCCAGAACAGGGTTCTCAGCCCCAGCATTTT.

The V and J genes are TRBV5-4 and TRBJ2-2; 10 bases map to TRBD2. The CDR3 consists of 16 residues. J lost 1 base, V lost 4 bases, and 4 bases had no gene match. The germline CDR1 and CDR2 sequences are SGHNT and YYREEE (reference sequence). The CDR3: CASSTSSGRNTGELFF. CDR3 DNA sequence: TGTGCCAGCAGCACCTCTAGCGGGAGGAACACCGGGGAGCTGTTTTTT.

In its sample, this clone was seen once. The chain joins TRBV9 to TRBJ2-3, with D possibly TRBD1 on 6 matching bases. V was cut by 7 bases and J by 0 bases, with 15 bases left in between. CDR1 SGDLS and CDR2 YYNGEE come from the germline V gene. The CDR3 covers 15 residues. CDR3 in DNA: TGTGCCAGCGGGGGCGGCGCGTACAGCACAGATACGCAGTATTTT. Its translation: CASGGGAYSTDTQYF.

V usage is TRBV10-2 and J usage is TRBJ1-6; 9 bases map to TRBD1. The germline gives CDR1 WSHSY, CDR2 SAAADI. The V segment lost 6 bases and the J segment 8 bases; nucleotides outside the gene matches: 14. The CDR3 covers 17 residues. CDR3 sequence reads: CASSRDRALLEDSPLHF. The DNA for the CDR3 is TGCGCCAGCAGCCGGGACAGGGCCTTATTAGAAGATTCACCCCTCCACTTT.

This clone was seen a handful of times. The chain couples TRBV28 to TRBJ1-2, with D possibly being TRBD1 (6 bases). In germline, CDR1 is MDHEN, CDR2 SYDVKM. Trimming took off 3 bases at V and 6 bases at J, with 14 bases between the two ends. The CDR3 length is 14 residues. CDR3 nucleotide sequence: TGTGCCAGCAGTTTTGCAGGGGTGAATGATGGCTACACCTTC. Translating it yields CASSFAGVNDGYTF.